The 6 T cell receptor beta chains in this list originate from one sample, sequenced in a study of neurological immune-mediated disorders (dated by TCRdb to between 2017 and 2020). Preparation of the library involved 5' RACE. Sequencing instrument: Illumina HiSeq 2500. The raw public data were reprocessed by TCRdb itself: fastp quality trimming at Q25, MiXCR clonotype calling, in-frame beta chains only. Every CDR3 protein is listed once, alongside the most common genes and DNA of its rows. In this sample the table shows fewer than 90,000 distinct CDR3 sequences, roughly 10% of which occur a single time. The ten biggest clones cover approximately 10% of the sample. This specimen's time point label, interpreted: longitudinal time-point 1 (baseline). Specimen: PBMCs. These receptors all come from a man aged 25-40 years in good health.

In this sample, this clonotype turned up many times. The chain combines TRBV20-1 with TRBJ1-5; TRBD1 matches 7 bases. Germline values: CDR1 DFQATT, CDR2 SNEGSKA (reference sequence). The CDR3 consists of 12 residues. V lost 1 base, J lost 7 bases, and 1 base stayed unmatched. The CDR3 spells CSARVGGQPQHF. The CDR3 nucleotides read TGCAGTGCTAGAGTAGGGGGCCAGCCCCAGCATTTT.

This clonotype was found many times. The genes are TRBV14 and TRBJ2-3; D possibly matches TRBD1 or TRBD2 (6 bases each). This CDR3 region has 16 residues. Looked up from germline, CDR1 is SGHDN and CDR2 is FVKESK. With 5 bases removed from V and 2 bases from J, the gap between germline ends came to 17 bases. Written as DNA, the CDR3 is TGTGCCAGCAGCTTCTTCGGCGGGACATCCACAGATACGCAGTATTTT. Its protein product is CASSFFGGTSTDTQYF.

In its sample, this clonotype was seen many times. This CDR3 reads CASSLTSGKTDTQYF. CDR3 DNA sequence: TGTGCCAGCAGCTTAACTAGCGGGAAGACAGATACGCAGTATTTT. J is TRBJ2-3 and V is TRBV7-3, with 8 nucleotides matching TRBD2. Germline CDR1 reads SGHTA; CDR2 reads FQGTGA. Losses at the gene ends were 0 bases for V and 3 bases for J; bases not matched to a gene: 2. This CDR3 is 15 amino acids long.

This clonotype was detected only a few times. This rearrangement joins TRBV5-1 to TRBJ2-1; D call uncertain. In germline, CDR1 is SGHRS, CDR2 YFSETQ. Trimming stripped 0 bases from V and 0 bases from J, with 10 bases between. CDR3 length equals 16 residues. The CDR3 DNA reads as TGCGCCAGCAGCTTGGTGGTATCAAGCTCCTACAATGAGCAGTTCTTC. It codes for CASSLVVSSSYNEQFF.

This clonotype has a count of ten or more. The rearrangement uses TRBV27 and TRBJ2-5, with D possibly matching TRBD1 (6 bases). V lost 5 bases and J 3 bases, leaving 16 bases between the germline ends. This CDR3 contains 15 residues. Germline loops: CDR1 MNHEY, CDR2 SMNVEV (reference sequence). CDR3 loop: CASSQRGYEEETQYF. As DNA, the CDR3 is TGTGCCAGCAGTCAAAGGGGGTACGAAGAAGAGACCCAGTACTTC.

The chain has TRBV27 and TRBJ2-7; the match to TRBD2 covers 7 bases. The CDR3 covers 15 residues. CDR1 is MNHEY and CDR2 is SMNVEV in the germline V gene (reference sequence). The V and J ends lost 5 bases and 6 bases, in that order; junction bases with no gene match: 13. CDR3 region: CASSPFPGWEGEQYF. CDR3 nucleotides: TGTGCCAGCAGTCCTTTCCCAGGATGGGAGGGCGAGCAGTACTTC.